The entry below describes one T cell receptor (beta chain). Its antigen specificity is not known. Base qualities are not at hand, and no much larger clone is one base apart. The CDR3 numbers 13 residues from cysteine through phenylalanine. Only CDR3 DNA remains: 39 bases, in frame from the first base. CDR1 and CDR2, per the germline V gene, are MGHDK and SYGVNS. Trimming removed 2 bases from V and 2 bases from J, leaving 6 bases between the germline ends. What this sample's time point label stands for: 24 weeks on oral tofacitinib. According to the study, the label for this sample's treatment or condition signals: oral pan-JAK inhibitor, 5-10 mg twice daily. From alopecia areata patients, peripheral blood was collected along with lesional scalp punch biopsies. PBMCs were isolated by density centrifugation and stained for CD3, CD4 and CD8, after which CD4+ and CD8+ T cells were sorted on a FACSAria.

The record originates from a study of CD8+ T cells in alopecia areata (dated by TCRdb to the late 2010s). Broadly, across the study: The treated patients took part in an open-label pilot trial in which moderate-to-severe alopecia areata was treated with oral tofacitinib at 5 to 10 mg twice daily. Tofacitinib was administered for 6 to 18 months, and 6 months of follow-up off drug were then conducted to assess delayed response and recurrence. In treated patients, disease severity was measured using the SALT score, which gives the percentage of scalp surface area affected. In both human patients and the C3H/HeJ mouse model, the study applied high-throughput TCRbeta sequencing to look at T cell clonal expansion in alopecia areata. In humans, TCRbeta sequencing was performed on scalp tissue and on sorted CD4+ and CD8+ peripheral blood T cells from healthy controls and from patients with patchy or totalis/universalis alopecia areata. Biopsies were taken from tofacitinib-treated patients at baseline and at 4 and 24 weeks of treatment, and a later scalp biopsy was taken in several of the tofacitinib-treated patients. Scalp clonality was compared across normal scalp (n=4), patchy alopecia areata scalp (n=8), and alopecia totalis/universalis scalp (n=8). RNA was obtained with the PAXgene miRNA kit for fixed scalp, the miRNeasy kit for PBMCs, and the RNeasy kit for mouse skin. TCRbeta CDR3 regions were amplified by immunoSEQ multiplex PCR using 35 Vbeta forward and 13 Jbeta reverse primers.

The protocol used for the library was the immunoSEQ multiplex PCR assay. To provide template for TCR sequencing, every sample had RNA extracted and reverse transcribed into cDNA. First-strand cDNA was synthesized using SuperScript III with a 2:1 mix of oligo-dT and random hexamers. Amplification bias was assessed with a synthetic immune receptor repertoire, and residual bias was removed computationally. The paper's processing steps were these. After raw reads were preprocessed to remove errors, the CDR3 was defined following IMGT conventions as running from the conserved cysteine to phenylalanine. Clonality was computed as 1 minus the Shannon entropy, with the entropy normalized by log2 of the number of productive unique TCRs. Whether scalp clones were CD4 or CD8 was inferred by matching scalp TCRbeta sequences against CD4 and CD8 repertoires sorted from blood. Not all clones reach the TCRdb copy of this immuneACCESS table, which keeps in-frame sequences only. Checked studies attribute under half of the gap to unresolved V genes and leave the rest unexplained. The V and J calls and clone size come from that table; D and trimming were worked out from the DNA. This sample holds some 200,000 clones; roughly 64% were observed only once. The ten largest account for 10% to 15% of the sample.

General conclusions and limits of the study: Because the treated cohort was small and included a single nonresponder, larger studies are needed to assess links between baseline CD8+ expansion and response. Unlike mouse skin, which is dominated by gammadelta T cells, normal human skin has resident alphabeta T cells that are also sequenced, and this complicates analysis of the scalp TCR repertoire. Shared TCR sequences between patients were less evident than in mice, which may be partly attributable to HLA diversity in the patient population. Compared with normal scalp, lesional scalp had higher clonality and more expanded CD8+ clones, particularly in alopecia totalis/universalis, a pattern that suggests antigenic drive. Many expanded lesional clones were found to persist in scalp and blood during tofacitinib treatment, and relapse after treatment cessation may be partly explained by this persistence. With tofacitinib, both scalp clonality and the number of expanded CD8+ clones among the top 100 scalp clones went down significantly.

This sequence originates from a human donor with alopecia areata. Sequencing used CD8+ T cells sorted from blood, obtained at week 24, from a patient treated with tofacitinib. Recombination connected TRBV25-1 to TRBJ1-1; no D gene can be assigned with confidence. The DNA sequence reads TGTGCCAGCAGTGAAAAGCTCAACACTGAAGCTTTCTTT. Translated, it reads CASSEKLNTEAFF.